Following are 18 T cell receptor beta chains from one sample sequenced in a study of CD8 T cells in Susac syndrome. Reverse transcription of about 0.5 to 1 ug RNA used random hexamers. From the immunoSEQ multiplex PCR reads, TCRdb called clonotypes with MiXCR, one entry per CDR3 protein. The sample holds some 150,000 distinct CDR3 sequences; 85% to 95% are singletons and the top ten take 0.15% to 0.2%. Sample: CD4+ T cells from PBMCs. The source of these receptors is a human donor with Susac syndrome.

The V call is TRBV6-2 or TRBV6-3, the J call TRBJ2-1; 11 bases are shared with TRBD1. Germline values: CDR1 MNHEY, CDR2 SVGEGT. Unmatched junction bases numbered 5, after V lost 7 bases and J lost 3 bases. The CDR3 has 15 residues. This CDR3 is CASNWDRGSYNEQFF. For the CDR3, the DNA is TGTGCCAGCAACTGGGACAGGGGGAGCTACAATGAGCAGTTCTTC.

CDR3: CSHGTIYEQYF. CDR3 DNA sequence: TGCAGCCATGGGACTATCTACGAGCAGTACTTC. The chain combines TRBV29-1 with TRBJ2-7, with 7 bases aligning to TRBD2. V was pared by 8 bases and J by 3 bases, with 4 bases of the junction left unmatched. The CDR3 runs to 11 residues. Looked up from germline, CDR1 is SQVTM and CDR2 is ANQGSEA.

In DNA form, the CDR3 reads TGTGCCAGCAGCCAGTCCCAGGGAGCCCTTTGGGAAAAACTGTTTTTT. Protein: CASSQSQGALWEKLFF. The rearrangement joins TRBV3-1 to TRBJ1-4, with D perhaps matching TRBD1 (5 bases). The CDR3 runs 16 residues. Trimming removed 3 bases at V and 8 bases at J, with 19 bases between. From germline, CDR1 is LGHDT and CDR2 YNNKEL (reference sequence).

The CDR3 region has the DNA TGTGCCAGCAGTGACCCCTTGACTGAAGCTTTCTTT. Translated, it gives CASSDPLTEAFF. The V call is TRBV25-1, the J call TRBJ1-1; D call uncertain. The CDR3 is 12 residues long. With 3 bases removed from V and 5 bases from J, the gap between germline ends came to 7 bases. Per the germline V gene, CDR1 is MGHDK and CDR2 is SYGVNS.

V is TRBV12-3 or TRBV12-4 and J is TRBJ1-1, with D hard to call. The CDR3 totals 14 residues. Trimming cost V 3 bases and J 5 bases, with 13 bases left between them. The CDR3 coding sequence is TGTGCCAGCAGTTTTGGGCACCAAGGGACTGAAGCTTTCTTT. Translated, it gives CASSFGHQGTEAFF.

The chain links TRBV29-1 to TRBJ1-1; D not certain. Germline CDR1 reads SQVTM; CDR2 reads ANQGSEA. The V gene lost 3 bases and the J gene lost 7 bases, with 15 bases spanning the gap. The length of the CDR3 is 13 residues. The CDR3 DNA sequence: TGCAGCGTTGAGTTGTTCGAGGGAGGTGAAGCTTTCTTT. Its translation: CSVELFEGGEAFF.

This chain links TRBV29-1 with TRBJ2-1; 11 bases match TRBD2. CDR1 is SQVTM and CDR2 is ANQGSEA in the germline V gene. Trimming cost V 4 bases and J 11 bases; bases outside gene matches: 7. This CDR3 has 13 residues. This CDR3 reads CSVGASGGPKQFF. The DNA for the CDR3 is TGCAGCGTTGGTGCTAGCGGGGGGCCCAAGCAGTTCTTC.

The rearrangement joins TRBV29-1 to TRBJ2-3, with D unclear. Trimming stripped 1 base from V and 0 bases from J, with 11 bases between. Germline assignment: CDR1 SQVTM and CDR2 ANQGSEA. This CDR3 comprises 15 residues. CDR3 nucleotides: TGCAGCGTTGAAGGTGGTAGGCGGAGCACAGATACGCAGTATTTT. The encoded protein is CSVEGGRRSTDTQYF.

This clonotype was seen once. The rearrangement joins TRBV23-1 to TRBJ1-1; D gene unclear. TRBV23-1 is placed among ORFs of uncertain function. The CDR3 spans 11 residues. V shed 8 bases and J shed 5 bases, with 9 bases lying between them. The CDR3 bases are TGCGCCAGCGGCCCCGGGACTGAAGCTTTCTTT. Its protein is CASGPGTEAFF.

The CDR3, as DNA: TGTGCCATCAGTGAAGTATGGACAGGGGTGGAGACCCAGTACTTC. Translated, it gives CAISEVWTGVETQYF. The genes are TRBV10-3 and TRBJ2-5; 9 bases line up with TRBD1. The CDR3 loop spans 15 amino acids. Germline CDR1 ENHRY, CDR2 SYGVKD. The J segment lost 5 bases and the V segment lost 3 bases, leaving 7 bases of the junction unmatched.

The chain joins TRBV14 to TRBJ2-1; D is undetermined. The V and J ends lost 3 bases and 4 bases respectively, with 13 bases between them. The CDR3 length is 15 residues. Per the germline V gene, CDR1 is SGHDN and CDR2 is FVKESK. CDR3 residues: CASSHAQLSYNEQFF. The DNA for the CDR3 is TGTGCCAGCAGCCACGCCCAACTGTCATACAATGAGCAGTTCTTC. The full variable domain, completed using reference TRBV14 and TRBJ2-1, is EAGVTQFPSHSVIEKGQTVTLRCDPISGHDNLYWYRRVMGKEIKFLLHFVKESKQDESGMPNNRFLAERTGGTYSTLKVQPAELEDSGVYFCASSHAQLSYNEQFFGPGTRLTVL.

The chain has TRBV19 and TRBJ1-4; D ambiguous. Trimming removed 3 bases at V and 4 bases at J, with 15 bases between. Germline CDR1 and CDR2: LNHDA and SQIVND (reference sequence). The CDR3 consists of 16 residues. This CDR3 reads CASSIWSLDGNEKLFF. In DNA form, the CDR3 reads TGTGCCAGTAGTATCTGGAGCCTGGACGGTAATGAAAAACTGTTTTTT. Complete variable domain (other parts from reference TRBV19 and TRBJ1-4): DGGITQSPKYLFRKEGQNVTLSCEQNLNHDAMYWYRQDPGQGLRLIYYSQIVNDFQKGDIAEGYSVSREKKESFPLTVTSAQKNPTAFYLCASSIWSLDGNEKLFFGSGTQLSVL.

The V gene is TRBV10-2, the J gene TRBJ2-5; 9 positions agree with TRBD2. J gave up 5 bases and V 0 bases, and 7 bases lay outside the gene matches. CDR3 length: 16 amino acids. Germline CDR1 WSHSY, CDR2 SAAADI. CDR3 DNA: TGCGCCAGCAGTGAGTCCGGCGGGGGGGCCCGGGAGACCCAGTACTTC. Protein sequence: CASSESGGGARETQYF.

The genes are TRBV6-6 and TRBJ2-5; 7 nucleotides agree with TRBD1. CDR1 and CDR2 (germline): MNHNY, SVGAGI (reference sequence). After removal of 0 bases from V and 5 bases from J, the junction contained 6 bases not matched to a gene. The CDR3 consists of 15 residues. The CDR3 DNA follows: TGTGCCAGCAGTTACTCGACAGGGTCTTTGGAGACCCAGTACTTC. Amino acid sequence: CASSYSTGSLETQYF.

The chain recombines TRBV14 with TRBJ1-3, with D maybe TRBD1 (6 bases). V lost 3 bases and J lost 4, with 10 bases in between. The germline V gene has CDR1 SGHDN and CDR2 FVKESK. CDR3 size: 14 residues. The CDR3 DNA reads TGTGCCAGCAGCCACGGACAGCCCGGAAACACCATATATTTT. It translates to CASSHGQPGNTIYF.

The chain combines TRBV28 with TRBJ1-1; TRBD1 might be the D (6 bases). Trimming left V 9 bases short and J 6 bases short, with 17 bases between. The CDR3 has 13 amino acids. CDR1 is MDHEN, CDR2 SYDVKM, per germline. The CDR3 DNA reads as TGTGCCAGTTTCGACAGGACCTACTCTGAAGCTTTCTTT. Amino acids: CASFDRTYSEAFF.

V and J are TRBV19 and TRBJ2-1, with D perhaps being TRBD1 or TRBD2 (5 bases each). V lost 4 bases and J lost 2, with 12 bases in between. The CDR3 sequence is 15 residues long. CDR1 is LNHDA and CDR2 is SQIVND in the germline V gene (reference sequence). DNA for the CDR3: TGTGCCAGTAGTAACACAGGAGGACCCTACAATGAGCAGTTCTTC. Translating gives CASSNTGGPYNEQFF.

The J gene is TRBJ2-7, the V gene TRBV4-2, with D tentatively TRBD1 or TRBD2 (6 bases each). Germline V CDR1 and CDR2: LGHNA, YNFKEQ. The CDR3 contains 16 residues. Deletions cut 1 base from V and 0 bases from J, with 13 bases between. CDR3 DNA: TGTGCCAGCAGCCAAGTAGGAGGGGGGCTCTCCTACGAGCAGTACTTC. It is translated as CASSQVGGGLSYEQYF.